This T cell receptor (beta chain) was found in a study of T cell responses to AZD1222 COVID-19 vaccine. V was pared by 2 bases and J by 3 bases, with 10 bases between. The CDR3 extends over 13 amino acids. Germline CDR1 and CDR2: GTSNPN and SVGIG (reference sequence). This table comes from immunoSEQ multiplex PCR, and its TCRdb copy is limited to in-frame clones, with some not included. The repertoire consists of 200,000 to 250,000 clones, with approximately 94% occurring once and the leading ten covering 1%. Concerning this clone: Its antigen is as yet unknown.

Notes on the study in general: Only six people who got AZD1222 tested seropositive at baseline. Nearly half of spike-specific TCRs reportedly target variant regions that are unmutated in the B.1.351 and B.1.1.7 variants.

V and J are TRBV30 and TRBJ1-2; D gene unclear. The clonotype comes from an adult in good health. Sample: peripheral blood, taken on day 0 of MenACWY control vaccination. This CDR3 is CAWSLRHHYGYTF. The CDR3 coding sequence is TGTGCCTGGAGTTTAAGACACCACTATGGCTACACCTTC.